This is a list of T cell receptor beta chains from one sample in a study of blood T cell repertoires in COVID-19. The data were produced by immunoSEQ multiplex PCR, yet TCRdb's version contains in-frame clones alone and is incomplete. The sample holds more than 85,000 clones, about 80% seen once. The sample consisted of peripheral blood. The receptors here all came from a man in his fifties or sixties with acute or convalescent COVID-19. The CDR3 runs from the conserved cysteine through the conserved F or W. D genes are given only for firm matches. Size is omitted from some rows. Given values are once, few, many or a class for expanded clones.

clone_size j_call v_call d_call cdr3_aa cdr3_nt
NA TRBJ2-1 TRBV10-3 NA CAISDQGLGDEQFF TGTGCCATCAGTGACCAGGGGCTGGGAGATGAGCAGTTCTTC
NA TRBJ1-2 TRBV6-2/TRBV6-3 NA CASSPPRYGYTF TGTGCCAGCAGTCCGCCCCGGTATGGCTACACCTTC
NA TRBJ2-2 TRBV11-3 TRBD2 CASSQGWGGTGELFF TGTGCCAGCAGCCAGGGTTGGGGAGGGACCGGGGAGCTGTTTTTT
few TRBJ2-3 TRBV29-1 TRBD2 CSAARGTSGTDTQYF TGCAGCGCTGCCCGGGGGACTAGCGGCACAGATACGCAGTATTTT
few TRBJ2-1 TRBV7-2 TRBD2 CASSLGTSGSFYNEQFF TGTGCCAGCAGCTTAGGAACTAGCGGGAGTTTTTACAATGAGCAGTTCTTC
NA TRBJ2-3 TRBV4-1 TRBD1 CASSQGQGDTQYF TGCGCCAGCAGCCAAGGACAGGGAGATACGCAGTATTTT
once TRBJ1-1 TRBV7-8 NA CASSLGGANTEAFF TGTGCCAGCAGCTTAGGGGGAGCCAACACTGAAGCTTTCTTT
NA TRBJ2-2 TRBV19 TRBD2 CASSTGPVAGLGELFF TGTGCCAGTAGTACCGGCCCGGTAGCGGGTTTGGGGGAGCTGTTTTTT
NA TRBJ1-5 TRBV19 TRBD1 CASTPGDRNLVRHQPQHF TGTGCCAGTACCCCAGGGGACAGGAACCTTGTACGCCATCAGCCCCAGCATTTT
NA TRBJ2-2 TRBV3-1/TRBV3-2 NA CASSLNPGMIGELFF TGTGCCAGCAGCCTGAACCCAGGGATGATCGGGGAGCTGTTTTTT
NA TRBJ1-2 TRBV19 TRBD1 CASITPGQGVGGYTF TGTGCCAGTATAACACCGGGACAGGGAGTTGGTGGCTACACCTTC
NA TRBJ2-1 TRBV19 TRBD2 CASSKGLAVYNEQFF TGTGCCAGTAGTAAGGGACTAGCGGTCTACAATGAGCAGTTCTTC
NA TRBJ2-1 TRBV10-1 TRBD2 CASSEASGGANEQFF TGCGCCAGCAGTGAGGCTAGCGGGGGGGCTAATGAGCAGTTCTTC
NA TRBJ1-1 TRBV7-9 TRBD1 CASSATQGATEAFF TGTGCCAGCAGCGCCACGCAGGGGGCCACTGAAGCTTTCTTT
NA TRBJ1-1 TRBV3-1/TRBV3-2 NA CASSPQSVLATEAFF TGTGCCAGCAGCCCCCAATCGGTTCTCGCTACTGAAGCTTTCTTT
NA TRBJ2-5 TRBV2 NA CASSVRDFEKTQYF TGTGCCAGCAGTGTACGGGACTTTGAGAAGACCCAGTACTTC
NA TRBJ2-2 TRBV10-3 TRBD1 CASQVQGANTGELFF TGTGCCAGCCAGGTGCAGGGGGCGAACACCGGGGAGCTGTTTTTT
NA TRBJ1-2 TRBV14 NA CASSQVVSGIQDGYTF TGTGCCAGCAGCCAAGTAGTCTCGGGGATTCAGGATGGCTACACCTTC
NA TRBJ2-1 TRBV5-1 TRBD2 CASSLTSGNINEQFF TGCGCCAGCAGCTTGACTAGCGGGAACATCAATGAGCAGTTCTTC
NA TRBJ2-3 TRBV9 TRBD2 CASSPSVGSGRSTDTQYF TGTGCCAGCAGCCCCTCGGTAGGTAGCGGGAGATCAACAGATACGCAGTATTTT
NA TRBJ1-1 TRBV18 TRBD1 CASSLGTANTEAFF TGTGCCAGCTCACTCGGGACAGCGAACACTGAAGCTTTCTTT
NA TRBJ2-1 TRBV5-1 NA CASSLVGSSYNEQFF TGCGCCAGCAGCTTGGTAGGGAGCTCCTACAATGAGCAGTTCTTC
NA TRBJ2-2 TRBV3-1/TRBV3-2 TRBD2 CASSQRTSVTGELFF TGTGCCAGCAGCCAGCGGACTAGCGTTACCGGGGAGCTGTTTTTT
NA TRBJ2-1 TRBV2 NA CASHALYNEQFF TGTGCCAGCCACGCACTATACAATGAGCAGTTCTTC
NA TRBJ1-5 TRBV19 NA CATRVANQPQHF TGTGCCACCAGGGTAGCAAATCAGCCCCAGCATTTT
NA TRBJ2-1 TRBV5-4 NA CASSPTSPSNEQFF TGTGCCAGCAGTCCGACTAGTCCCTCCAATGAGCAGTTCTTC
NA TRBJ2-5 TRBV5-4 NA CASSLEAGETQYF TGTGCCAGCAGCTTGGAAGCAGGAGAGACCCAGTACTTC
NA TRBJ1-1 TRBV18 NA CASSPFTGRSGDTEAFF TGTGCCAGCTCACCATTCACGGGACGGTCGGGAGACACTGAAGCTTTCTTT
few TRBJ2-4 TRBV21-1 NA CASSKEGAGGEAKNIQYF TGTGCCAGCAGCAAAGAAGGTGCGGGAGGGGAAGCCAAAAACATTCAGTACTTC
many TRBJ1-4 TRBV5-1 NA CASSLAGLDEKLFF TGCGCCAGCAGCTTGGCAGGACTTGACGAAAAACTGTTTTTT
NA TRBJ2-4 TRBV6-5 NA CASSPQDLAKNIQYF TGTGCCAGCAGTCCACAGGATCTAGCCAAAAACATTCAGTACTTC
NA TRBJ1-2 TRBV4-3 NA CASSQEEQGKYGYTF TGCGCCAGCAGCCAAGAAGAGCAGGGTAAATATGGCTACACCTTC
NA TRBJ2-1 TRBV14 TRBD2 CASSLSGTSGKNEQFF TGTGCCAGCAGCCTTTCCGGGACTAGCGGGAAGAATGAGCAGTTCTTC
few TRBJ2-3 TRBV5-1 NA CATRDTPADTQYF TGCGCGACCCGGGACACCCCGGCTGATACGCAGTATTTT
NA TRBJ2-3 TRBV18 NA CASSLGALGTDTQYF TGTGCCAGCTCACTGGGGGCCCTTGGCACAGATACGCAGTATTTT
NA TRBJ2-5 TRBV30 NA CAWRSGAVETQYF TGTGCCTGGAGGAGCGGAGCGGTGGAGACCCAGTACTTC
NA TRBJ2-3 TRBV9 TRBD1 CASSVEGQGADTQYF TGTGCCAGCAGCGTAGAGGGACAGGGGGCAGATACGCAGTATTTT